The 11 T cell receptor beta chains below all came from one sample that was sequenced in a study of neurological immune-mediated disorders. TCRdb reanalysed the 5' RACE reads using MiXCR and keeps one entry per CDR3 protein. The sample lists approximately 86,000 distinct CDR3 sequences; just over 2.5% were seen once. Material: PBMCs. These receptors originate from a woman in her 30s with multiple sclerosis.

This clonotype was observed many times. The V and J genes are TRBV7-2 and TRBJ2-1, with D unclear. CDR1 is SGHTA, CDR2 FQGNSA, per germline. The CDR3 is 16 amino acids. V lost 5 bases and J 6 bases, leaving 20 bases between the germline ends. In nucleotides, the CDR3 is TGTGCCAGCAGCCCCGAGCCCCGACCGCCCTTCAATGAGCAGTTCTTC. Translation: CASSPEPRPPFNEQFF. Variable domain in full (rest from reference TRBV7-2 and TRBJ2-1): GAGVSQSPSNKVTEKGKDVELRCDPISGHTALYWYRQSLGQGLEFLIYFQGNSAPDKSGLPSDRFSAERTGGSVSTLTIQRTQQEDSAVYLCASSPEPRPPFNEQFFGPGTRLTVL.

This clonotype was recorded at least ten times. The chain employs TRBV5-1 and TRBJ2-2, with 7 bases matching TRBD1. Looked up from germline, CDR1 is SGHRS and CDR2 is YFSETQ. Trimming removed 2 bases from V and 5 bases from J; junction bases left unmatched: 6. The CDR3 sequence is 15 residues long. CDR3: CASSFIQGETGELFF. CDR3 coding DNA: TGCGCCAGCAGCTTTATCCAGGGGGAGACCGGGGAGCTGTTTTTT.

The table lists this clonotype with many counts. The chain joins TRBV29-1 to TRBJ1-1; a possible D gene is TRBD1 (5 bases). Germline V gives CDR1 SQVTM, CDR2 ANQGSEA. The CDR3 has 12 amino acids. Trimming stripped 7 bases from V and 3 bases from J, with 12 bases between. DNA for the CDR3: TGCAGCGGGGGGGACCAGGACACTGAAGCTTTCTTT. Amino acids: CSGGDQDTEAFF.

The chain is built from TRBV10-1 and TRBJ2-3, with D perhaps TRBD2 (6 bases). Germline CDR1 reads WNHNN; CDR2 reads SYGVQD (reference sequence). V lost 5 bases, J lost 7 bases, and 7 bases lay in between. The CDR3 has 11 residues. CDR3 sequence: CASSRGNTQYF. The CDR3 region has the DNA TGCGCCAGCAGTCGGGGGAATACGCAGTATTTT.

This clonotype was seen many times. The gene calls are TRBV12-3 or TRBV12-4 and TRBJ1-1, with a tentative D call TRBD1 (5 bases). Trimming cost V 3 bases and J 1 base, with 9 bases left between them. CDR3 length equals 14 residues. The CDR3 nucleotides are TGTGCCAGCAGTTTGGCGACAGCGAACACTGAAGCTTTCTTT. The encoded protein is CASSLATANTEAFF.

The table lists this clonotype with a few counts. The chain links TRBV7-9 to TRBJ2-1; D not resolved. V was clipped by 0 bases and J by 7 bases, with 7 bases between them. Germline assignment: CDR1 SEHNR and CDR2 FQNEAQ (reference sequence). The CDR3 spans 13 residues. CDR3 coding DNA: TGTGCCAGCAGCTTAGCCCTCGCGAATGAGCAGTTCTTC. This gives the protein CASSLALANEQFF.

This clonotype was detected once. The CDR3 coding sequence is TGTGCCAGCAGTTTGGGAACCAGGGTCCTGGGGACCTACACCTTC. Protein: CASSLGTRVLGTYTF. The chain links TRBV28 to TRBJ1-2; possible D gene TRBD1, 5 bases. Trimming left V 3 bases short and J 10 bases short, with 21 bases between. CDR1 MDHEN and CDR2 SYDVKM come from the germline V gene. This CDR3 has 15 residues.

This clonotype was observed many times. The CDR3 reads CSARQEYAYEQYF. Written as DNA, the CDR3 is TGCAGTGCTAGGCAGGAATATGCCTACGAGCAGTACTTC. J is TRBJ2-7 and V is TRBV20-1; D call uncertain. This CDR3 has 13 amino acids. Germline loops: CDR1 DFQATT, CDR2 SNEGSKA (reference sequence). The ends were cut back, 3 bases at V and 2 bases at J, with 11 bases in the middle.

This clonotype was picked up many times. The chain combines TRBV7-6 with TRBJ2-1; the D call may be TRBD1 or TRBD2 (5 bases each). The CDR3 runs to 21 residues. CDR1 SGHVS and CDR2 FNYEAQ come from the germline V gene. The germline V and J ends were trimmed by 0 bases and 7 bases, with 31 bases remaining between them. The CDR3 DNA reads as TGTGCCAGCAGCTTAGCGCTGGGGGTCCGACTCCCGGAAAGGGTGGAGAATGAGCAGTTCTTC. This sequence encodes CASSLALGVRLPERVENEQFF.

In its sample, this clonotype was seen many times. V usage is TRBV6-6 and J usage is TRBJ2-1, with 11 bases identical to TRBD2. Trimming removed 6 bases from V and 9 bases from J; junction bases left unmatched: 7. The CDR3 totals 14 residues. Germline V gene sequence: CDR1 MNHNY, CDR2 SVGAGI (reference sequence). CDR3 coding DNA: TGTGCCAGCAGGGATAGCGGGAGGGCCTCTGAGCAGTTCTTC. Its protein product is CASRDSGRASEQFF.

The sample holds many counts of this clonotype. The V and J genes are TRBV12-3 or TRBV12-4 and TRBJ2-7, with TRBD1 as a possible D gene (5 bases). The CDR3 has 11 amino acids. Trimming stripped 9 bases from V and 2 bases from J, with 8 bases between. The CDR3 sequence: CASGAPYEQYF. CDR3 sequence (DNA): TGTGCCAGTGGGGCCCCCTACGAGCAGTACTTC.